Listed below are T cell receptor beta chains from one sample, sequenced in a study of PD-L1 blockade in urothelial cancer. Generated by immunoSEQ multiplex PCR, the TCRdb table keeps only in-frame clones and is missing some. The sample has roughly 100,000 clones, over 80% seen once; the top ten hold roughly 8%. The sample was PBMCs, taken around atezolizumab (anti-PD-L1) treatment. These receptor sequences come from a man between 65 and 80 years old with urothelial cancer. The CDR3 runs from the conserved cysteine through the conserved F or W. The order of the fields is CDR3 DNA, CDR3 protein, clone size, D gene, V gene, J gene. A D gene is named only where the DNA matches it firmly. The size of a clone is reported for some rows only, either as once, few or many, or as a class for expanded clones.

cdr3_nt: TGTGCCAGCAGTACAAACAGGGGGCTGAGCACAGATACGCAGTATTTT; cdr3_aa: CASSTNRGLSTDTQYF; clone_size: once; d_call: TRBD1; v_call: TRBV2; j_call: TRBJ2-3
cdr3_nt: TGTGCTAGCAGTTATGGGACTAGCGGAGACAATGAGCAGTTCTTC; cdr3_aa: CASSYGTSGDNEQFF; clone_size: -; d_call: TRBD2; v_call: TRBV7-7; j_call: TRBJ2-1
cdr3_nt: TGTGCTAGTGGTTCAACACAGGTTCCCCATGAGCAGTTCTTC; cdr3_aa: CASGSTQVPHEQFF; clone_size: -; d_call: -; v_call: TRBV12-5; j_call: TRBJ2-1
cdr3_nt: TGTGCCAGCAGCTTGGACAGGGGGCGAATCCTAGGGGGCTACACCTTC; cdr3_aa: CASSLDRGRILGGYTF; clone_size: -; d_call: TRBD1; v_call: TRBV5-4; j_call: TRBJ1-2
cdr3_nt: TGTGCCAGCAGCCCGGGACTAGCGGGAGGCAGCTCCTACGAGCAGTACTTC; cdr3_aa: CASSPGLAGGSSYEQYF; clone_size: -; d_call: TRBD2; v_call: TRBV5-4; j_call: TRBJ2-7
cdr3_nt: TGTGCCAGCAGCCAAGTCTCCGACAGGGGGCGCTTTGGCTACACCTTC; cdr3_aa: CASSQVSDRGRFGYTF; clone_size: -; d_call: TRBD1; v_call: TRBV4-2; j_call: TRBJ1-2
cdr3_nt: TGTGCCAGCGCAGGGGGCCCTAACTATGGCTACACCTTC; cdr3_aa: CASAGGPNYGYTF; clone_size: -; d_call: TRBD1; v_call: TRBV2; j_call: TRBJ1-2
cdr3_nt: TGTGCCAGCAGCTATATACAGGAGACCCAGTACTTC; cdr3_aa: CASSYIQETQYF; clone_size: -; d_call: -; v_call: TRBV7-9; j_call: TRBJ2-5
cdr3_nt: TGTGCCAGTAGTATAGGGGCTAGCGGAGAGGAGGAGCAGTACTTC; cdr3_aa: CASSIGASGEEEQYF; clone_size: many; d_call: TRBD2; v_call: TRBV19; j_call: TRBJ2-7
cdr3_nt: TGTGCCACCAGCTTAAGACAAAGCTCCTACAATGAGCAGTTCTTC; cdr3_aa: CATSLRQSSYNEQFF; clone_size: -; d_call: -; v_call: TRBV15; j_call: TRBJ2-1
cdr3_nt: TGTGCCAGCAGCCAAGGTCACTCGGGGGGAGGCCCCAATGAGCAGTTCTTC; cdr3_aa: CASSQGHSGGGPNEQFF; clone_size: -; d_call: TRBD2; v_call: TRBV14; j_call: TRBJ2-1
cdr3_nt: TGTGCCAGCAGTAGAGCGGGCGGGGGCACTGAAGCTTTCTTT; cdr3_aa: CASSRAGGGTEAFF; clone_size: -; d_call: -; v_call: TRBV6-5; j_call: TRBJ1-1
cdr3_nt: TGTGCCAGCCAGGGGGTCGGCTCGGGGGAGCAGTACTTC; cdr3_aa: CASQGVGSGEQYF; clone_size: few; d_call: TRBD1; v_call: TRBV6-1; j_call: TRBJ2-7
cdr3_nt: TGTGCCAGCAGACCCGGACTAGCGGGGGTTGAGACCCAGTACTTC; cdr3_aa: CASRPGLAGVETQYF; clone_size: -; d_call: TRBD2; v_call: TRBV5-4; j_call: TRBJ2-5
cdr3_nt: TGTGCCAGAAGCTTGGTAGGAGGGCGTGGGGCGATAAATCAGCCCCAGCATTTT; cdr3_aa: CARSLVGGRGAINQPQHF; clone_size: -; d_call: -; v_call: TRBV5-3; j_call: TRBJ1-5
cdr3_nt: TGTGCCAGCAGTTTATCTCCTAGCGGGAGCTACAATGAGCAGTTCTTC; cdr3_aa: CASSLSPSGSYNEQFF; clone_size: -; d_call: TRBD2; v_call: TRBV27; j_call: TRBJ2-1
cdr3_nt: TGTGCCAGCAGCCACCGGGTAAAGGGGACAACTAATGAAAAACTGTTTTTT; cdr3_aa: CASSHRVKGTTNEKLFF; clone_size: -; d_call: -; v_call: TRBV4-2; j_call: TRBJ1-4
cdr3_nt: TGTGCCAACGGACAGGGGAACTACGAGCAGTACTTC; cdr3_aa: CANGQGNYEQYF; clone_size: -; d_call: TRBD1; v_call: TRBV10-3; j_call: TRBJ2-7
cdr3_nt: TGTGCCAGCAGTGCCGCAGGGGGCTTTACGAGTTTT; cdr3_aa: CASSAAGGFTSF; clone_size: -; d_call: TRBD1; v_call: TRBV6-1; j_call: TRBJ2-3
cdr3_nt: TGTGCCAGTAGGACAGGGACAGCTAATGAAAAACTGTTTTTT; cdr3_aa: CASRTGTANEKLFF; clone_size: -; d_call: TRBD1; v_call: TRBV19; j_call: TRBJ1-4
cdr3_nt: TGTGCCAGTTCAAGCGGGAGGGCCTCCGGGGAGCTGTTTTTT; cdr3_aa: CASSSGRASGELFF; clone_size: -; d_call: TRBD2; v_call: TRBV19; j_call: TRBJ2-2
cdr3_nt: TGCGCCAGCAGCTTGGCCGGGGGAGGAGGGTCCGAGAATTCACCCCTCCACTTT; cdr3_aa: CASSLAGGGGSENSPLHF; clone_size: -; d_call: -; v_call: TRBV5-1; j_call: TRBJ1-6
cdr3_nt: TGTGCCAGCAGCCAAGAGACAGGGACTAACTATGGCTACACCTTC; cdr3_aa: CASSQETGTNYGYTF; clone_size: -; d_call: TRBD1; v_call: TRBV4-2; j_call: TRBJ1-2
cdr3_nt: TGTGCCAGCAGTGAAGCGCTGAGTCCCGGGGAGCTGTTTTTT; cdr3_aa: CASSEALSPGELFF; clone_size: -; d_call: -; v_call: TRBV2; j_call: TRBJ2-2
cdr3_nt: TGTGCCATCAGTAGTCCCGGGACAGGGAACACTGAAGCTTTCTTT; cdr3_aa: CAISSPGTGNTEAFF; clone_size: -; d_call: TRBD1; v_call: TRBV10-3; j_call: TRBJ1-1
cdr3_nt: TGTGCCAGCAGCGCACCGGGACAGGGGGCGGCCGGGGAGCTGTTTTTT; cdr3_aa: CASSAPGQGAAGELFF; clone_size: -; d_call: TRBD1; v_call: TRBV9; j_call: TRBJ2-2
cdr3_nt: TGCAGCGTTGAGGGAACCAGCGGGGGTCTTAATGAGCAGTTCTTC; cdr3_aa: CSVEGTSGGLNEQFF; clone_size: -; d_call: TRBD2; v_call: TRBV29-1; j_call: TRBJ2-1
cdr3_nt: TGTGCCAGCAGGATCTTTCGACAGGGTTGGAACACTGAAGCTTTCTTT; cdr3_aa: CASRIFRQGWNTEAFF; clone_size: -; d_call: TRBD1; v_call: TRBV5-8; j_call: TRBJ1-1
cdr3_nt: TGTGCCAGCAGCTTAGAGAGCATGGGACTAGCGACCCTCTTTTGGTGGCAGTTCTTC; cdr3_aa: CASSLESMGLATLFWWQFF; clone_size: -; d_call: TRBD2; v_call: TRBV7-8; j_call: TRBJ2-1
cdr3_nt: TGTGCCAGCAGCCAAGCTCCCCCAGGGCGGGGGGGCTACAATGAGCAGTTCTTC; cdr3_aa: CASSQAPPGRGGYNEQFF; clone_size: -; d_call: TRBD2; v_call: TRBV4-2; j_call: TRBJ2-1
cdr3_nt: TGTGCCAGCAGTTTCCCTCGGGGGGCAGCGGGGCTCGAAGCTTTCTTT; cdr3_aa: CASSFPRGAAGLEAFF; clone_size: -; d_call: -; v_call: TRBV28; j_call: TRBJ1-1
cdr3_nt: TGTGCCAGCAGCTTGCAGGGTTACGAGCAGTACTTC; cdr3_aa: CASSLQGYEQYF; clone_size: -; d_call: -; v_call: TRBV5-8; j_call: TRBJ2-7
cdr3_nt: TGTGCCAGCAGCTTGGCCGACTTCGACACAGATACGCAGTATTTT; cdr3_aa: CASSLADFDTDTQYF; clone_size: -; d_call: -; v_call: TRBV5-4; j_call: TRBJ2-3
cdr3_nt: TGCGCCAGCAGCCCCCAGACTAGCGGGAGGGAGCAGTACTTC; cdr3_aa: CASSPQTSGREQYF; clone_size: once; d_call: TRBD2; v_call: TRBV5-1; j_call: TRBJ2-7
cdr3_nt: TGTGCCAGTAGTATTTGGGACATGAGTGAAGAGACCCAGTACTTC; cdr3_aa: CASSIWDMSEETQYF; clone_size: -; d_call: -; v_call: TRBV19; j_call: TRBJ2-5
cdr3_nt: TGCGCCAGCAGCACGACTAGCGGGGGGAGGGATGAGCAGTTCTTC; cdr3_aa: CASSTTSGGRDEQFF; clone_size: -; d_call: TRBD2; v_call: TRBV5-1; j_call: TRBJ2-1
cdr3_nt: TGTGCCAGCACTCATAATCCGGGACAGGGGGGCGAGCAGTACTTC; cdr3_aa: CASTHNPGQGGEQYF; clone_size: -; d_call: TRBD1; v_call: TRBV6-6; j_call: TRBJ2-7
cdr3_nt: TGTGCCAGCAGCTTGTTTAGCGGGGGCCTCAATGAGCAGTTCTTC; cdr3_aa: CASSLFSGGLNEQFF; clone_size: -; d_call: TRBD2; v_call: TRBV5-4; j_call: TRBJ2-1
cdr3_nt: TGTGCCAGCAGCTTAACCGGGACAGGGGGTTATGGCTACACCTTC; cdr3_aa: CASSLTGTGGYGYTF; clone_size: -; d_call: TRBD1; v_call: TRBV5-4; j_call: TRBJ1-2